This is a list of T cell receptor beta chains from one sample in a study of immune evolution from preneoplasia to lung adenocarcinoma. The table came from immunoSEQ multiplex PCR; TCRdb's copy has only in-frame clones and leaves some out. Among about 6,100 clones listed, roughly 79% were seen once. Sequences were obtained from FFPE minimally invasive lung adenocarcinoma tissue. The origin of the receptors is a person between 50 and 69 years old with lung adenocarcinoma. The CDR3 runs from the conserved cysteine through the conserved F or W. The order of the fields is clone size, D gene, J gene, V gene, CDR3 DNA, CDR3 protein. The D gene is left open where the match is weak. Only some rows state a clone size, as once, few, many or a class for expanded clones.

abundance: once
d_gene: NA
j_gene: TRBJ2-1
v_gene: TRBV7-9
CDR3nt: TGTGCCAGCAGCTTAGATGGGGGGAATGAACAGTTCTTC
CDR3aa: CASSLDGGNEQFF

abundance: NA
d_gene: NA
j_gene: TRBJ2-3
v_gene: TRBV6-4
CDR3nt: TGTGCCAGCAGTGAACGTGCAGGGGGCACAGATACGCAGTATTTT
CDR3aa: CASSERAGGTDTQYF

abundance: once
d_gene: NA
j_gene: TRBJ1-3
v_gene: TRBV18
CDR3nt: TGTGCCAGCTCACCATCTGTCCCGGGACAAACCAACACCATATATTTT
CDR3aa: CASSPSVPGQTNTIYF

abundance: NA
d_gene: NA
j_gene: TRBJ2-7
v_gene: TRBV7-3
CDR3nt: TGTGCCAGCAGCTCCACAGGGGGGGGTGAGCAGTACTTC
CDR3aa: CASSSTGGGEQYF

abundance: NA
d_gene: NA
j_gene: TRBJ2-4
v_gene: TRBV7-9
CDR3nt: TGTGCCAGCAGCACTGGCCGTACTCAGTACTTC
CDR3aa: CASSTGRTQYF

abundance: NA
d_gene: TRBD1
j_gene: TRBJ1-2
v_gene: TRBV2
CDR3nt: TGTGCCAGCAGTGGGACGACAGGGGACTATGGCTACACCTTC
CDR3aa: CASSGTTGDYGYTF

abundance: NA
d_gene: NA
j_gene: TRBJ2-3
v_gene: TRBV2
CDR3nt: TGTGCCAGCAGTTCAGGGGGGGATACGCAGTATTTT
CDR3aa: CASSSGGDTQYF

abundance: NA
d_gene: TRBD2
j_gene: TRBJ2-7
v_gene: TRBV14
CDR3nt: TGTGCCAGCAGCCAAATCGGGGGGGCCGAGGAGATATACGAGCAGTACTTC
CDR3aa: CASSQIGGAEEIYEQYF

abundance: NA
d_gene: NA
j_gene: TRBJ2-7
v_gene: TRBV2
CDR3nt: TGTGCCAGCCTCCTCGCCGCAGGATCCTACGAGCAGTACTTC
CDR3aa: CASLLAAGSYEQYF

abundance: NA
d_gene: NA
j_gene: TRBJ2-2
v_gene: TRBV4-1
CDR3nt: TGCGCCAGCAGCCAAGTATTCTCAGGGGCGACCGGGGAGCTGTTTTTT
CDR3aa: CASSQVFSGATGELFF

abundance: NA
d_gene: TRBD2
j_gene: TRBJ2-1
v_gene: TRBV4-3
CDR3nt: TGCGCCAGCAGCCAAGAAGTTAGCGGGAGGACTTACAATGAGCAGTTCTTC
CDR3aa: CASSQEVSGRTYNEQFF

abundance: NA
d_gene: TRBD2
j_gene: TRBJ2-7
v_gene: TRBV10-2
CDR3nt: TGCGCCAGCGGGTACGGGGCAGCGGGGAGCTCCTACGAGCAGTACTTC
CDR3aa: CASGYGAAGSSYEQYF

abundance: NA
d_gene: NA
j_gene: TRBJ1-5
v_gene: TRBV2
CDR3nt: TGTGCCAGCGGAGAATATAATCAGCCCCAGCATTTT
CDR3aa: CASGEYNQPQHF

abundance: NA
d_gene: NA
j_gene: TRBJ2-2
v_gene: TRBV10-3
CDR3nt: TGTGCCATCAGGGTCCCCCATACTAACACCGGGGAGCTGTTTTTT
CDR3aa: CAIRVPHTNTGELFF

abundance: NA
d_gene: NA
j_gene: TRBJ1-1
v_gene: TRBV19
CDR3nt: TGTGCCAGTAGTATCCAGGGAGAAGCTTTCTTT
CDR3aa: CASSIQGEAFF

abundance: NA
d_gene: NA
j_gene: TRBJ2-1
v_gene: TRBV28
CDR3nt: TGTGCCAGCCGTAGGCAAGGGTCGGATGAGCAGTTCTTC
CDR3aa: CASRRQGSDEQFF

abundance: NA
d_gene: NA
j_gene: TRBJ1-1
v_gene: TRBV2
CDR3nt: TGTGCCAGCGGTTGGGACACTGAAGCTTTCTTT
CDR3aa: CASGWDTEAFF

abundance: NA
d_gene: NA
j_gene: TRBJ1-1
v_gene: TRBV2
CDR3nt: TGTGCCAGCAGCTTCCCCCGAGGAGGTCTAACCGAAGCTTTCTTT
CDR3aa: CASSFPRGGLTEAFF

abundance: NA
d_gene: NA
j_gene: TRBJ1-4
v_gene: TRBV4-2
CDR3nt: TGTGCCAGCAGCCAAAGCGACGGAACTAATGAAAAACTGTTTTTT
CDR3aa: CASSQSDGTNEKLFF

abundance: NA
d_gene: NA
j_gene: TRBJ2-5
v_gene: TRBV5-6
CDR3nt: TGTGCCAGCAGCTTGGGAGGGCGGCAAGAGACCCAGTACTTC
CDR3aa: CASSLGGRQETQYF

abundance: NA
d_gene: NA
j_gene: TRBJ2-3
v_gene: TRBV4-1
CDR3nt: TGCGCCAGCAGCCAAGGGAGGCGGACAGATACGCAGTATTTT
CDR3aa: CASSQGRRTDTQYF

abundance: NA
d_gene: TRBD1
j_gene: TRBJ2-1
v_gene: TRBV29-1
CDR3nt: TGCAGCGTTGACCCGGGACAGGGGGTTAACAATGAGCAGTTCTTC
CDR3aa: CSVDPGQGVNNEQFF

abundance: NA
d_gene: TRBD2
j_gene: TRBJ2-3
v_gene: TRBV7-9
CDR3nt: TGTGCCAGCAGCTTAGGCGTAACGGGGGGGCCGACAGATACGCAGTATTTT
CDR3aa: CASSLGVTGGPTDTQYF

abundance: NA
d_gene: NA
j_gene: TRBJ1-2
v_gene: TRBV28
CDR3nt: TGTGCCAGCAGTTTGGGTATGGGATACGGCTACACCTTC
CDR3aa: CASSLGMGYGYTF

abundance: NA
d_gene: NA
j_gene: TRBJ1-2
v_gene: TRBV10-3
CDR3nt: TGTGCCATCAGTGAGGGGAGCCCTAACTATGGCTACACCTTC
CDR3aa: CAISEGSPNYGYTF

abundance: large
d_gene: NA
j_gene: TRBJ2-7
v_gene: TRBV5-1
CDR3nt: TGCGCCAGCAGCTTGGCCCTGGGGACCTACGAGCAGTACTTC
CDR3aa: CASSLALGTYEQYF

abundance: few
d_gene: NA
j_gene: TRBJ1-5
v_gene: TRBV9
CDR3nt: TGTGCCAGCAGCCCCAACTTCCGGGGAAGGAGCAATCAGCCCCAGCATTTT
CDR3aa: CASSPNFRGRSNQPQHF

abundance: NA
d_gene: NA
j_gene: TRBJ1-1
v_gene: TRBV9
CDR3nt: TGTGCCAGCAGCGTAGCTAGCACAGCGAACACTGAAGCTTTCTTT
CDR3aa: CASSVASTANTEAFF

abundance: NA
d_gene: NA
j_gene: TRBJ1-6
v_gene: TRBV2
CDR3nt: TGTGCCAGCGAGACAGGAAATTCACCCCTCCACTTT
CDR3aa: CASETGNSPLHF

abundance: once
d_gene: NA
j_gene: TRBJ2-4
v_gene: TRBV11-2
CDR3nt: TGTGCCAGCAGCGGCGATAGGAGTAAAAACATTCAGTACTTC
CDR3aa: CASSGDRSKNIQYF

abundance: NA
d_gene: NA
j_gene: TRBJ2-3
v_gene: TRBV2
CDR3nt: TGTGCCAGCAGTCGTGACAGGCCTAGCACAGATACGCAGTATTTT
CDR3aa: CASSRDRPSTDTQYF

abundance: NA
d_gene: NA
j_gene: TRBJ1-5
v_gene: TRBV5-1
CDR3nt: TGCGCCAGCAGCGACGGCTTGGGCAATCAGCCCCAGCATTTT
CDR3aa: CASSDGLGNQPQHF

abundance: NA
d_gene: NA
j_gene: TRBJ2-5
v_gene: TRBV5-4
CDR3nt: TGTGCCAGCAGCTTGGACGTCGGGGCGCTCCCTCAAGAGACCCAGTACTTC
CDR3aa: CASSLDVGALPQETQYF

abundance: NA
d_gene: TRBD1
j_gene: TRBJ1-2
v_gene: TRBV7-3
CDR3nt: TGTGCCAGCAGCGCCCAGACAGGGTCCTATGGCTACACCTTC
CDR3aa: CASSAQTGSYGYTF

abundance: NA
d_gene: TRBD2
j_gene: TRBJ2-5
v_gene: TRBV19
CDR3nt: TGTGCCAGTAGTATCGGGAGGGGACAAGAGACCCAGTACTTC
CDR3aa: CASSIGRGQETQYF